The rows below give T cell receptor beta chains drawn from one sample of a study of regulatory T cells in long-lasting Graves disease. TCRdb re-derived calls from the multiplex PCR reads in MiXCR, one entry per CDR3 protein. The sample holds 550,000 or so distinct CDR3 sequences, around 13% seen once. In addition, the sample was reused for a study of T cells in Graves' hyperthyroidism and ophthalmopathy.

The specimen was peripheral blood mononuclear cells (PBMCs), collected at new diagnosis, from a patient treated with antithyroid drugs. The receptors come from a woman under 40 with Graves disease. CDR3s include the opening cysteine and the closing phenylalanine or tryptophan. Fields, in order: CDR3 protein, CDR3 DNA, clone size, J gene, CDR3 length, V gene, D gene. The D gene is left open where the match is weak. Clone size is stated in some rows and not others, as once, few, many or a class when expanded.

CASSRALLGDTEGYTF,TGTGCCAGCAGCCGAGCACTCTTAGGAGACACGGAGGGCTACACCTTC,few,TRBJ1-2,16,TRBV3-1,.
CASSTPLAGAAEQYF,TGTGCCAGCAGTACCCCGTTAGCGGGAGCCGCCGAGCAGTACTTC,many,TRBJ2-7,15,TRBV28,TRBD2
CASRGYSNQPQHF,TGTGCCAGCCGGGGTTATAGCAATCAGCCCCAGCATTTT,many,TRBJ1-5,13,TRBV2,.
CAFSGQGIEKLFF,TGTGCCTTCTCGGGACAGGGGATCGAAAAACTGTTTTTT,.,TRBJ1-4,13,TRBV30,TRBD1
CASSYPGWGANVLTF,TGTGCCAGCAGTTACCCTGGTTGGGGGGCCAACGTCCTGACTTTC,.,TRBJ2-6,15,TRBV6-2/TRBV6-3,.
CASSSRGSGDYNEQFF,TGTGCCAGCAGCTCTCGGGGGTCAGGAGACTACAATGAGCAGTTCTTC,many,TRBJ2-1,16,TRBV13,.
CASSYLIGRGGETQYF,TGTGCCAGCAGCTACCTAATCGGCAGGGGAGGAGAGACCCAGTACTTC,many,TRBJ2-5,16,TRBV7-2,.
CSAAGGTGYGYTF,TGCAGTGCGGCTGGGGGAACAGGCTATGGCTACACCTTC,many,TRBJ1-2,13,TRBV20-1,.
CASSSMGQGIGEQYF,TGTGCCAGCAGCTCGATGGGACAGGGGATAGGCGAGCAGTACTTC,many,TRBJ2-7,15,TRBV7-2,TRBD1
CASSLGDSLDEQYF,TGTGCCAGCAGTTTAGGGGACTCCCTTGACGAGCAGTACTTC,many,TRBJ2-7,14,TRBV28,.
CATSDPAPRGGYTF,TGTGCCACCAGTGATCCCGCCCCTCGGGGAGGCTACACCTTC,many,TRBJ1-2,14,TRBV24-1,.
CASSLSTGASYEQYF,TGTGCCAGCAGCTTATCTACAGGGGCGTCCTACGAGCAGTACTTC,.,TRBJ2-7,15,TRBV13,TRBD1
CSAEGPVNYEQYF,TGCAGTGCGGAGGGGCCAGTTAACTACGAGCAGTACTTC,few,TRBJ2-7,13,TRBV20-1,.
CASSLRNSGKTQYF,TGTGCCAGCAGTTTACGTAACTCGGGAAAGACCCAGTACTTC,many,TRBJ2-5,14,TRBV12-3/TRBV12-4,.
CSARGEGRWDQYF,TGCAGTGCTAGGGGCGAAGGCAGGTGGGACCAGTACTTC,many,TRBJ2-5,13,TRBV20-1,.
CASSLSSGFDVAGNYEQYF,TGTGCCAGCAGTCTAAGCTCAGGGTTCGACGTAGCGGGGAACTACGAGCAGTACTTC,few,TRBJ2-7,19,TRBV13,TRBD2
CASSQGHLNTYEQYF,TGTGCCAGCAGCCAGGGACACTTAAACACCTACGAGCAGTACTTC,.,TRBJ2-7,15,TRBV11-2,.